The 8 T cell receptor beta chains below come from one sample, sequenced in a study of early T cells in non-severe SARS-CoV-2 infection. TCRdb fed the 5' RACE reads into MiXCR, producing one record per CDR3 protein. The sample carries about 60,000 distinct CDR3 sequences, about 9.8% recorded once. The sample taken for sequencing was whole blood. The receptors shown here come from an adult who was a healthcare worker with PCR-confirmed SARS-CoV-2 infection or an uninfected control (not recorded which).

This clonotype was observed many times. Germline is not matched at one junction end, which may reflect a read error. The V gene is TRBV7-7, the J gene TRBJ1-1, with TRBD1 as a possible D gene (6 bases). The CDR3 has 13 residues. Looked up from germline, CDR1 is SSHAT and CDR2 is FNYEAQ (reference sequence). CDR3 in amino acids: CASSLGRGSEAFF. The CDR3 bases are TGTGCTAGCAGCTTAGGCAGGGGATCTGAAGCTTTCTTT.

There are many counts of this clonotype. The CDR3 DNA reads TGTGCCAGCAGCTTATGGGGGAACACCATATATTTT. Its translation is CASSLWGNTIYF. The chain joins TRBV7-2 to TRBJ1-3; maybe TRBD1 (5 bases). The V end was cut by 2 bases, the J end by 7 bases, with 6 bases between. This CDR3 comprises 12 residues. CDR1 is SGHTA, CDR2 FQGNSA, per germline.

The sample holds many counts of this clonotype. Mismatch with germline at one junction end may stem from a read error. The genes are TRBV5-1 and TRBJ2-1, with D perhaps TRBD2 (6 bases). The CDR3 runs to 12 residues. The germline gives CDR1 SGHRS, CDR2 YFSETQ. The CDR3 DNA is TGCGCAAGCAGCGTAGCGGAGGGGTCCCAGTTCTTC. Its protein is CASSVAEGSQFF.

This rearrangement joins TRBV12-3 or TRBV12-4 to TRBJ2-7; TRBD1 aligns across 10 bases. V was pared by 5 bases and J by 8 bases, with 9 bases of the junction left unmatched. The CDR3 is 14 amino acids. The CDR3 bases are TGTGCCAGCAGTCCGGGACAGGGGCTCGGGAAGCAGTACTTC. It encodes CASSPGQGLGKQYF.

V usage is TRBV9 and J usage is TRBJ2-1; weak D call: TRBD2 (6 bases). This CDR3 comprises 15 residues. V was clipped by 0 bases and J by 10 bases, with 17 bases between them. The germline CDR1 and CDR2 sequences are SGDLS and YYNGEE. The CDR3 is CASSVGGELGHEQFF. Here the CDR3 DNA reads TGTGCCAGCAGCGTAGGGGGGGAGTTGGGTCACGAGCAGTTCTTC.

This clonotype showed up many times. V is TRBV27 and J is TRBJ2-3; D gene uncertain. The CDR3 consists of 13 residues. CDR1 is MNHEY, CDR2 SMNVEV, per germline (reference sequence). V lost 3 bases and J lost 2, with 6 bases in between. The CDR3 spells CASSFFPTDTQYF. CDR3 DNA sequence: TGTGCCAGCAGTTTTTTTCCCACAGATACGCAGTATTTT.

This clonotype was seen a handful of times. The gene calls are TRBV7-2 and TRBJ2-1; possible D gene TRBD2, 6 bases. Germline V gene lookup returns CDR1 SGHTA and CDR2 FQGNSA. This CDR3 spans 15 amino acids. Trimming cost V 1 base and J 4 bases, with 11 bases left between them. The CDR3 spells CASSLGRDFYNEQFF. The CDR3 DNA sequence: TGTGCCAGCAGCTTAGGGCGGGATTTTTACAATGAGCAGTTCTTC.

Here the CDR3 reads CASSKHRAPYEQYF. CDR3 in DNA: TGTGCCAGCAGTAAACACAGGGCCCCCTACGAGCAGTACTTC. The chain links TRBV6-6 to TRBJ2-7; tentative D call: TRBD1 (6 bases). The germline CDR1 and CDR2 sequences are MNHNY and SVGAGI (reference sequence). This CDR3 is built from 14 residues. Between the trimmed V and J ends, which lost 5 bases and 2 bases, there was a span of 13 bases.